These T cell receptor beta chains were read from a single sample in a study of neoadjuvant anti-PD-1 for oral cavity cancer. TCRdb's table, derived via immunoSEQ multiplex PCR, lists solely in-frame clones and lacks some. The sample lists over 5,500 clones, roughly 54% occurring once. The sequences come from tumor tissue, collected before nivolumab (anti-PD-1) treatment. The receptors shown here come from a person between 40 and 85 years old with oral cavity squamous cell carcinoma. Both conserved end residues are part of each CDR3. A D gene is named only where the DNA matches it firmly. Where a row states a size, it is once, few, many or the class of an expanded clone; other rows omit it.

j_call	v_call	clone_size	d_call	cdr3_length	cdr3_nt	cdr3_aa
TRBJ2-2	TRBV19	-	TRBD2	15	TGTGCCAGTAGTCCCCTAGCGGGAGTATCCGGGGAGCTGTTTTTT	CASSPLAGVSGELFF
TRBJ1-3	TRBV18	-	-	17	TGTGCCAGCTCACCAATCCGGGATTTAAGCTCTGGAAACACCATATATTTT	CASSPIRDLSSGNTIYF
TRBJ1-2	TRBV6-1	-	TRBD1	13	TGTGCCAGCAGAACCGGGACAGGGGGAGGCTACACCTTC	CASRTGTGGGYTF
TRBJ1-2	TRBV18	-	-	14	TGTGCCAGCTCACCCCCTCCGGACAGCATGCGCTACACCTTC	CASSPPPDSMRYTF
TRBJ1-1	TRBV15	few	-	13	TGTGCCACCAGCCGGGAAGGACGGGGTAATGCTTTCTTT	CATSREGRGNAFF
TRBJ2-7	TRBV20-1	-	-	11	TGCAGTGCCGGGGAGACCGACGAGCAGTACTTC	CSAGETDEQYF
TRBJ2-1	TRBV7-8	-	-	15	TGTGCCAGCAGCACCGGACAGCCCCGGGACAATGAGCAGTTCTTC	CASSTGQPRDNEQFF
TRBJ1-5	TRBV6-6	once	-	13	TGTGCCAGCACCCTAAGGGCCTATCAGCCCCAGCATTTT	CASTLRAYQPQHF
TRBJ2-5	TRBV18	few	-	14	TGTGCCTCCGAAGGGGGGCCTGGGAAGGAGACCCAGTACTTC	CASEGGPGKETQYF
TRBJ2-1	TRBV5-1	-	TRBD1	16	TGCGCCAGCAGCCGGGGCGGGACAGGGCCTTTGAATGAGCAGTTCTTC	CASSRGGTGPLNEQFF
TRBJ2-5	TRBV28	once	TRBD2	17	TGTGCCAGCAGTTTAAGTCTCGAGACTAGCGATAAAGAGACCCAGTACTTC	CASSLSLETSDKETQYF
TRBJ2-1	TRBV10-3	-	-	19	TGTGCCATCAGTGTGGGGGCCCCGGGCCTCAACCCGGGTTACAATGAGCAGTTCTTC	CAISVGAPGLNPGYNEQFF
TRBJ1-6	TRBV30	once	-	13	TGTGCCTGGAGACGGTCCGGGCATTCACCCCTCCACTTT	CAWRRSGHSPLHF
TRBJ1-5	TRBV2	-	TRBD1	15	TGTGCCAGCAGGAAAGGACAGGGAGGCAATCAGCCCCAGCATTTT	CASRKGQGGNQPQHF
TRBJ2-5	TRBV5-1	-	TRBD1	16	TGCGCCAGCAGCTCCCAGGCGACAGGGGTCCAAGAGACCCAGTACTTC	CASSSQATGVQETQYF
TRBJ2-3	TRBV27	-	TRBD2	18	TGTGCCAGCAGTTTACTTTATATAGCGGGGGAAAGCACAGATACGCAGTATTTT	CASSLLYIAGESTDTQYF
TRBJ2-5	TRBV10-1	few	-	14	TGCGCCAGCAGTGGTGTAGGGGACGTGGAGACCCAGTACTTC	CASSGVGDVETQYF
TRBJ2-6	TRBV4-2	-	TRBD2	18	TGTGCCAGCAGCTTGGGGACTAGCGTGCACTCTGGGGCCAACGTCCTGACTTTC	CASSLGTSVHSGANVLTF
TRBJ1-2	TRBV6-6	-	TRBD1	15	TGTGCCAGCAGCCTGTCACAGGGGGCGGGGGGCGGCTACACCTTC	CASSLSQGAGGGYTF
TRBJ2-5	TRBV18	-	-	15	TGTGCCAGCTCACCAAGGCGAGGGGACCAAGAGACCCAGTACTTC	CASSPRRGDQETQYF
TRBJ2-7	TRBV27	few	-	15	TGTGCCAGCAAACCACAGGGCCTCATTCCCTACGAGCAGTACTTC	CASKPQGLIPYEQYF
TRBJ1-5	TRBV7-9	-	TRBD1	15	TGTGCCAGCAGCTCAGACAGGGGGGCAGGCCAGCCCCAGCATTTT	CASSSDRGAGQPQHF
TRBJ2-3	TRBV14	once	-	14	TGTGCCAGCAGCCTTCCGCAAACTCGAGATACGCAGTATTTT	CASSLPQTRDTQYF
TRBJ1-1	TRBV7-8	-	TRBD1	13	TGTGCCAGCAGCTCCGACAGGGGGCGAGGAGCTTTCTTT	CASSSDRGRGAFF
TRBJ1-6	TRBV28	-	TRBD1	16	TGTGCCAGCAGTCCTTGGACAGGGGTCCATAATTCACCCCTCCACTTT	CASSPWTGVHNSPLHF
TRBJ2-1	TRBV28	-	TRBD2	15	TGTGCCAGCAGTTTCGCGGGAGGACTCTACAATGAGCAGTTCTTC	CASSFAGGLYNEQFF
TRBJ2-7	TRBV4-1	-	-	13	TGCGCCAGCAGCCAGAGAGATAGCCCCGAGCAGTACTTC	CASSQRDSPEQYF
TRBJ1-1	TRBV29-1	-	-	12	TGCAGCGTTGAAGAACCGAACGCTGAAGCTTTCTTT	CSVEEPNAEAFF
TRBJ2-3	TRBV7-8	-	-	12	TGTGCCAGCAGCTTAGAGACAGATACGCAGTATTTT	CASSLETDTQYF
TRBJ2-3	TRBV18	-	TRBD1	14	TGTGCCAGCTCACCTTCCGGACAGGGCTGGACGCAGTATTTT	CASSPSGQGWTQYF
TRBJ2-6	TRBV5-1	-	-	14	TGCGCCAGCATCCCTACGCCGGGGGCCAACGTCCTGACTTTC	CASIPTPGANVLTF
TRBJ2-7	TRBV7-2	-	TRBD2	15	TGTGCCAGCAGTCAACCGGGACTAGCGGGGTACGAGCAGTACTTC	CASSQPGLAGYEQYF
TRBJ1-4	TRBV2	few	-	14	TGTGCCAGCAGGCTCGATGGTTTTAATGAAAAACTGTTTTTT	CASRLDGFNEKLFF
TRBJ1-1	TRBV9	-	TRBD1	14	TGTGCCAGCAGCATTGGACACAGGGGGCGCGATGCTTTCTTT	CASSIGHRGRDAFF
TRBJ2-2	TRBV10-1	-	TRBD1	15	TGCGCCAGCGGAGGGACAGGGGTGGGCACCGGGGAGCTGTTTTTT	CASGGTGVGTGELFF
TRBJ1-1	TRBV6-5	-	-	11	TGTGCCAGCACCTATTTAAATTGGGCTTTCTTT	CASTYLNWAFF
TRBJ2-1	TRBV27	-	TRBD1	12	TGTGCCAGCAGTTCGGGACAGGGAGTGCAGTTCTTC	CASSSGQGVQFF
TRBJ2-7	TRBV21-1	-	-	16	TGTGCCAGCAGCAAAGCGCCGGACAGGGGGCTCTACGAGCAGTACTTC	CASSKAPDRGLYEQYF
TRBJ2-7	TRBV7-9	-	-	12	TGTGCCAGCGGTCAGCAACACTACGAGCAGTACTTC	CASGQQHYEQYF
TRBJ1-2	TRBV10-3	-	TRBD1	14	TGTGCCATCAGTGAGTCTGGACAGGGAAATGGCTACACCTTC	CAISESGQGNGYTF
TRBJ2-1	TRBV10-3	-	TRBD2	13	TGTGCCATCAGTGTGGGAGGGTACAATGAGCAGTTCTTC	CAISVGGYNEQFF
TRBJ2-1	TRBV28	-	TRBD2	16	TGTGCCAGCAGGGACCCGGCTAGCGGGAGGTTGAATGAGCAGTTCTTC	CASRDPASGRLNEQFF
TRBJ2-5	TRBV10-1	once	TRBD1	16	TGCGCCAGCATAAACCAGGACAGGGTGGACCAAGAGACCCAGTACTTC	CASINQDRVDQETQYF
TRBJ2-2	TRBV5-4	-	TRBD1	15	TGTGCCAGCCGCCGGGACAGGGAAAACACCGGGGAGCTGTTTTTT	CASRRDRENTGELFF
TRBJ2-2	TRBV27	-	TRBD2	17	TGTGCCAGCAGTTGGGGTTTTGCGGGAGGGGACACCGGGGAGCTGTTTTTT	CASSWGFAGGDTGELFF